Listed below are T cell receptor beta chains from one sample, sequenced in a study of cytomegalovirus exposure and HLA in healthy donors. Generated by immunoSEQ multiplex PCR, the TCRdb table keeps only in-frame clones and is missing some. Of 150,000 to 200,000 clones in the sample, approximately 71% were seen once. Material for sequencing was PBMCs. The receptors originated from a girl aged 5-17 years in good health and CMV-seronegative. The CDR3 runs from the conserved cysteine through the conserved F or W. The order of the fields is clone size, V gene, J gene, D gene, CDR3 DNA, CDR3 protein. The D gene is left open where the match is weak. Some rows mark clone size as missing; the rest say once, few, many or name a class of expanded clone.

>few|TRBV4-2|TRBJ2-5|.
TGTGCCAGCAGCCTGGGTACGGGTCCTCTCCAAGAGACCCAGTACTTC
CASSLGTGPLQETQYF
>.|TRBV4-1|TRBJ1-2|.
TGCGCCAGCAGCCAAGATCATCAGGGCGCTGACTATGGCTACACCTTC
CASSQDHQGADYGYTF
>.|TRBV6-4|TRBJ2-5|TRBD2
TGTGCCAGCAGTGTTAGCGGGGGGGCCACAGAGACCCAGTACTTC
CASSVSGGATETQYF
>.|TRBV6-6|TRBJ1-6|.
TGTGCCAGCAGTTACCAAATAGGGGTTAATTCACCCCTCCACTTT
CASSYQIGVNSPLHF
>.|TRBV5-1|TRBJ2-2|.
TGCGCCAGCAGCTTGCATACCGGGGAGCTGTTTTTT
CASSLHTGELFF
>few|TRBV14|TRBJ2-4|TRBD1
TGTGCCAGCAGCCCACGCACAGGACAGGTAGCCAAAAACATTCAGTACTTC
CASSPRTGQVAKNIQYF
>.|TRBV7-9|TRBJ1-1|TRBD1
TGTGCCAGTAAGGACAGGCTAGACACGGACACTGAAGCTTTCTTT
CASKDRLDTDTEAFF
>once|TRBV5-1|TRBJ2-5|.
TGCGCCAGCAGGTCAGGGCCTGAAGAGACCCAGTACTTC
CASRSGPEETQYF
>.|TRBV5-4|TRBJ1-5|.
TGTGCCAGCAGCTTACACGGGACTCAAAATCATCCCCAGCATTTT
CASSLHGTQNHPQHF
>.|TRBV5-1|TRBJ1-1|TRBD1
TGCGCCAGCAGGGGGAACAGGGGTGGAACTGAAGCTTTCTTT
CASRGNRGGTEAFF
>.|TRBV5-4|TRBJ2-2|.
TGTGCCAGCAGCTTGGGATTAGGAGAGGACGGGGAGCTGTTTTTT
CASSLGLGEDGELFF
>.|TRBV18|TRBJ2-7|.
TGTGCCAGCTCACCGACGGGCTCCTACGAGCAGTACTTC
CASSPTGSYEQYF
>.|TRBV6-5|TRBJ2-1|.
TGTGCCAGCAGTCCATGGGGCATTAATGAGCAGTTCTTC
CASSPWGINEQFF
>.|TRBV19|TRBJ1-2|TRBD1
TGTGCCAGTAGTATATCCGGACAGGGAGTTGGCTACACCTTC
CASSISGQGVGYTF
>.|TRBV29-1|TRBJ2-6|.
TGCAGCGTTCTAGGGGGCTCTGGGGCCAACGTCCTGACTTTC
CSVLGGSGANVLTF
>.|TRBV4-1|TRBJ1-6|TRBD1
TGCGCCAGCAGCCGACTCGGACAGGGTGGGGGACGGAGTTCACCCCTCCACTTT
CASSRLGQGGGRSSPLHF
>.|TRBV18|TRBJ2-7|TRBD1
TGTGCCAGCTCACCAGGGGGACAGGGCTTGTACGAGCAGTACTTC
CASSPGGQGLYEQYF
>.|TRBV6-1|TRBJ2-5|TRBD2
TGTGCCTTTTTAGCGGGGGGGCCCCCAGAGACCCAGTACTTC
CAFLAGGPPETQYF
>few|TRBV30|TRBJ1-2|.
TGTGCCTCCAGACTCCAAAGGCACGTATCCTATGGCTACACCTTC
CASRLQRHVSYGYTF
>.|TRBV4-1|TRBJ1-3|.
TGCGCCAGCAGCCAAGACGGGGACTCTGGAAACACCATATATTTT
CASSQDGDSGNTIYF
>.|TRBV4-2|TRBJ2-5|TRBD2
TGTGCCAGCAGCCAAGCTAGCGGGGGTAAGGAGACCCAGTACTTC
CASSQASGGKETQYF
>.|TRBV6-1|TRBJ2-3|TRBD1
TGTGCCAGCAGGGAGAGGGGGCAGGATACGCAGTATTTT
CASRERGQDTQYF
>.|TRBV2|TRBJ1-2|TRBD1
TGTGCCAGCAACCCGGACAGGGGGCGTGCGGGCTATGGCTACACCTTC
CASNPDRGRAGYGYTF
>.|TRBV6-1|TRBJ2-3|TRBD1
TGTGCCAGTACCGGGACAGGGGGGATCTCAGATACGCAGTATTTT
CASTGTGGISDTQYF
>few|TRBV5-1|TRBJ2-1|TRBD1
TGCGCCAGCAGCTTGGATGACAGGGGAAGTGAGCAGTTCTTC
CASSLDDRGSEQFF
>.|TRBV30|TRBJ1-3|TRBD1
TGTGCCTGGACGACAGGGGTAAACACCATATATTTT
CAWTTGVNTIYF
>.|TRBV4-1|TRBJ1-5|.
TGCGCCAGCAGCCAAGAGGTGGGGGGTGGCCAGCCCCAGCATTTT
CASSQEVGGGQPQHF
>few|TRBV2|TRBJ1-2|TRBD1
TGTGCCAGCAGCGCCGGGACAGGGAACTATGGCTACACCTTC
CASSAGTGNYGYTF
>once|TRBV7-2|TRBJ2-2|TRBD1
TGTGCCAGCAGCTCCACCGGGACAGGGGAGCACACCGGGGAGCTGTTTTTT
CASSSTGTGEHTGELFF
>.|TRBV27|TRBJ2-1|.
TGTGCCAGCAGTTTAGGGGGGTCGGGTGAGCAGTTCTTC
CASSLGGSGEQFF
>.|TRBV15|TRBJ2-1|.
TGTGCCACCAGGCGCTCTTCTTACAATGAGCAGTTCTTC
CATRRSSYNEQFF
>.|TRBV27|TRBJ2-7|TRBD1
TGTGCCAGCAGTTTATACTCAGGGGGCAGGAGCTCCTACGAGCAGTACTTC
CASSLYSGGRSSYEQYF
>.|TRBV7-3|TRBJ2-5|.
TGTGCCAGCAGCTCCTCCATCTGGGGCAGCAACGGCCAAGAGACCCAGTACTTC
CASSSSIWGSNGQETQYF
>once|TRBV29-1|TRBJ1-4|.
TGCAGCGTTGAAACAGGGAGTGAAAAACTGTTTTTT
CSVETGSEKLFF
>.|TRBV6-5|TRBJ2-1|TRBD1
TGTGCCAGCAGTCGAGGGACAGAGCCTACGAATGAGCAGTTCTTC
CASSRGTEPTNEQFF
>.|TRBV5-1|TRBJ1-3|.
TGCGCCAGCAGCCCAGTGGTAACCATATATTTT
CASSPVVTIYF
>.|TRBV6-5|TRBJ2-2|TRBD1
TGTGCCAGCAGAGACACAGGGGTCGCCGGGGAGCTGTTTTTT
CASRDTGVAGELFF
>.|TRBV2|TRBJ1-3|TRBD1
TGTGCCGTACCCGGGACAGCGGGAAACACCATATATTTT
CAVPGTAGNTIYF
>.|TRBV19|TRBJ1-5|.
TGTGCCAGTAGTGTGGGGGCGGGAGGCAATCAGCCCCAGCATTTT
CASSVGAGGNQPQHF
>.|TRBV27|TRBJ2-5|TRBD1
TGTGCCAGCAGTTCGGGACAGGGGCGAAAAGAGACCCAGTACTTC
CASSSGQGRKETQYF